Listed below are T cell receptor beta chains from one sample, sequenced in a study of T cells in Graves' hyperthyroidism and ophthalmopathy. TCRdb used MiXCR to reprocess the multiplex PCR reads, holding one entry per CDR3 protein. The table records fewer than 350,000 distinct CDR3 sequences, less than 20% of them present only once. Sequencing was carried out using blood. Receptors were obtained from a man aged 50-59 years with Graves' ophthalmopathy. Each CDR3 is given with its conserved first and last residue. The order of the fields is J gene, V gene, clone size, D gene, CDR3 DNA, CDR3 protein. D genes are given only for firm matches. Clone size is stated in some rows and not others, as once, few, many or a class when expanded.

j_call: TRBJ1-1
v_call: TRBV30
clone_size: many
d_call: .
cdr3_nt: TGTGCCTGGAGCAGTTATATGAACACTGAAGCTTTCTTT
cdr3_aa: CAWSSYMNTEAFF

j_call: TRBJ2-2
v_call: TRBV10-3
clone_size: .
d_call: .
cdr3_nt: TGTGCCATCAGTAGGGACTCAACGAACACCGGGGAGCTGTTTTTT
cdr3_aa: CAISRDSTNTGELFF

j_call: TRBJ1-4
v_call: TRBV6-1
clone_size: few
d_call: TRBD1
cdr3_nt: TGTGCCAGCAGTGCCGGACAGGGGGCGGATGAAAAACTGTTTTTT
cdr3_aa: CASSAGQGADEKLFF

j_call: TRBJ2-3
v_call: TRBV6-5
clone_size: .
d_call: TRBD2
cdr3_nt: TGTGCCAGCAGTTACTCGCGGGAGCTCACAGATACGCAGTATTTT
cdr3_aa: CASSYSRELTDTQYF

j_call: TRBJ1-2
v_call: TRBV28
clone_size: many
d_call: TRBD1
cdr3_nt: TGTGCCAGCAGTTCATCGACAGGGGGCGACTATGGCTACACCTTC
cdr3_aa: CASSSSTGGDYGYTF

j_call: TRBJ2-1
v_call: TRBV9
clone_size: .
d_call: TRBD2
cdr3_nt: TGTGCCAGCAGCGTAGAGGGGACTAGCGGGAGTAATGAGCAGTTCTTC
cdr3_aa: CASSVEGTSGSNEQFF

j_call: TRBJ1-4
v_call: TRBV3-1
clone_size: many
d_call: .
cdr3_nt: TGTGCCAGCAGCCAAGCCGGGAGATGGGGGTCTGAAAAACTGTTTTTT
cdr3_aa: CASSQAGRWGSEKLFF

j_call: TRBJ1-5
v_call: TRBV28
clone_size: once
d_call: TRBD1
cdr3_nt: TGTGCCAGCAGAAACAGGGGTGAGGGCAATCAGCCCCAGCATTTT
cdr3_aa: CASRNRGEGNQPQHF

j_call: TRBJ2-3
v_call: TRBV10-2
clone_size: .
d_call: .
cdr3_nt: TGCGCCAGCAGTGAAAGGGTCCTGAGCACAGATACGCAGTATTTT
cdr3_aa: CASSERVLSTDTQYF

j_call: TRBJ2-3
v_call: TRBV4-1
clone_size: .
d_call: TRBD2
cdr3_nt: TGCGCCAGCAGCCAAGGAATAGCGGGGGCCGTCACAGATACGCAGTATTTT
cdr3_aa: CASSQGIAGAVTDTQYF

j_call: TRBJ2-1
v_call: TRBV30
clone_size: many
d_call: TRBD1
cdr3_nt: TGTGCCTGGAGTGTATTCGGTATGGGACAGGGGAGGAATGAGCAGTTCTTC
cdr3_aa: CAWSVFGMGQGRNEQFF

j_call: TRBJ2-5
v_call: TRBV24-1
clone_size: .
d_call: .
cdr3_nt: TGTGCCACCAGTGATCAGCTCGGGGGCCAAGAGACCCAGTACTTC
cdr3_aa: CATSDQLGGQETQYF

j_call: TRBJ1-3
v_call: TRBV19
clone_size: .
d_call: .
cdr3_nt: TGTGCCAGTAGTCCGATGGACAAGTTCTCTGGAAACACCATATATTTT
cdr3_aa: CASSPMDKFSGNTIYF

j_call: TRBJ2-1
v_call: TRBV9
clone_size: .
d_call: .
cdr3_nt: TGTGCCAGCAGCGTAGTCAAGGGATCCTACAATGAGCAGTTCTTC
cdr3_aa: CASSVVKGSYNEQFF

j_call: TRBJ1-5
v_call: TRBV7-9
clone_size: .
d_call: TRBD1
cdr3_nt: TGTGCCAGCAGCCTAGGGGGCGAAGGCAATCAGCCCCAGCATTTT
cdr3_aa: CASSLGGEGNQPQHF

j_call: TRBJ1-3
v_call: TRBV28
clone_size: few
d_call: .
cdr3_nt: TGTGCCAGCAGTTTTTTTGGACAGAGCTCTGGAAACACCATATATTTT
cdr3_aa: CASSFFGQSSGNTIYF

j_call: TRBJ2-7
v_call: TRBV28
clone_size: few
d_call: .
cdr3_nt: TGTGCCAGCAGTCCCCGTCGGAACGAGCAGCACTTC
cdr3_aa: CASSPRRNEQHF